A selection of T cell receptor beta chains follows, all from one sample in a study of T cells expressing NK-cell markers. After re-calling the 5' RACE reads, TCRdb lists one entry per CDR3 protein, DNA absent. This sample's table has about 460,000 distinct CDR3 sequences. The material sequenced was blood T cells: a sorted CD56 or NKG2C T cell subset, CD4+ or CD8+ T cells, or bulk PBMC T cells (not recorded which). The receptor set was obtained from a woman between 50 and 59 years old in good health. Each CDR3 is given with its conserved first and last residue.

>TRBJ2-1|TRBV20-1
CSANKRALYYNEQFF
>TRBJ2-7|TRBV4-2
CASSQHGQPYEQYF
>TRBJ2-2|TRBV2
CASRPLATGELFF
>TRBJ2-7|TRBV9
CASSVGGSGAYEQYF
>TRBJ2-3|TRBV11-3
CASSLFGTDTQYF
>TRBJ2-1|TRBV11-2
CASSLQKWVSVGLNEQFF
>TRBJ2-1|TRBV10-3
CAISEYPSREPGNEQFF
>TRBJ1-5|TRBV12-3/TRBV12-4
CASSLGRVGQPQHF
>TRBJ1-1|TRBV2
CASLYAYDAFF
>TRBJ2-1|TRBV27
CASSSLTGGKFF
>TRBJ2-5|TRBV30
CAWMVLAGRGRETQYF
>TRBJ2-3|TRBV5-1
CASSSGLAGGSPSTDTQYF
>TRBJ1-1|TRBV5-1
CASSLAVGAYTEAFF
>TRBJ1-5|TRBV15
CATSRDRVRVPQHF
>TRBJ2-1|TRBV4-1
CASSHPGLARNEQFF
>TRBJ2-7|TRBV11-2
CASRKLAGGGIEQYF
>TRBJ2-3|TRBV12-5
CATGQGGTDTQYF
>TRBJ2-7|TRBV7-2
CASSLVGGGVDAEQYF
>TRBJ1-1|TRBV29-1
CSVEETEYTEAFF
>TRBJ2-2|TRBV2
CASSEARRGGGELFF
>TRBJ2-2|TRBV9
CASSVSSGQHTGELFF
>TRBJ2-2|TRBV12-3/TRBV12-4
CASRSVGVGEPGELFF
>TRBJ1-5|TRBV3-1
CASSHTDTNQPQHF
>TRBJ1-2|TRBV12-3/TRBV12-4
CASRTGAGVGYTF
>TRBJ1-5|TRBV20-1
CSAKQSAQPQHF
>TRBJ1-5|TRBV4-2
CASSQEGWQPQHF
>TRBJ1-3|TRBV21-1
CASSKQGGSSGNTIYF
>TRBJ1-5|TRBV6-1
CASSDLGGNQPQHF
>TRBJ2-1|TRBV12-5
CASEGRGGGFSYNEQFF
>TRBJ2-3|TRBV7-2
CASSLRPFSTDTQYF
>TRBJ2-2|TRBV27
CASSFRERTGELFF
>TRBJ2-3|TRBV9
CASSVGGHSTDTQYF
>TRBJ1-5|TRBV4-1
CASSQDRGPLGQPQHF
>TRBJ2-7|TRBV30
CAWSGRGGYEQYF
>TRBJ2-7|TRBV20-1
CSVGLGDNSYEQYF
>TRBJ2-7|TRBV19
CASSSARGTSAEATYEQYF
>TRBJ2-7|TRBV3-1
CASNTLRNPYEQYF
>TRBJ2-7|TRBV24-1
CATSEGTANYEQYF
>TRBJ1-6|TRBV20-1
CSASSRTDRRALHF
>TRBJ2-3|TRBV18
CASSPRERTSTDTQYF
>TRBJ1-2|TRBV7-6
CASSTGYGYTF
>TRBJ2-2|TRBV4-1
CASSQVIPGELFF
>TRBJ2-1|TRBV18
CASSPDLGDNEQFF
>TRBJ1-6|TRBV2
CASRGSNSPLHF
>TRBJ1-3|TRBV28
CASSPGTVNSGNTIYF
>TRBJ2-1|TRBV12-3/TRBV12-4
CASSLALSISGDEQFF
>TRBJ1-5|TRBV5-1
CASSLGTSNQPQHF
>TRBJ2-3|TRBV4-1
CASSSPARDRADTQYF
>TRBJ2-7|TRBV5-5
CASSSGPFTYEQYF
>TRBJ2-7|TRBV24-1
CATSDIDSGRGEQYF
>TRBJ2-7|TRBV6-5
CASSYSVVGHHPNYEQYF
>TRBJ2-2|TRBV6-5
CASTRRGQGESGELFF
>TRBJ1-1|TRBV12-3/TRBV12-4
CASREIGQGAVAFF
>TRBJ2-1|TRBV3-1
CASSQDRDPHRIF
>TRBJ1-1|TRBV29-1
CSVIRGTEAFF
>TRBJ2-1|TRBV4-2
CASSQWTSGRGAEQFF
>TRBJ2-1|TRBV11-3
CASSSRKRENSYNEQFF